What follows are 4 T cell receptor beta chains derived from one specimen sequenced in a study of cytomegalovirus exposure and HLA in healthy donors. Clones were read by immunoSEQ multiplex PCR, and TCRdb kept only the in-frame ones, dropping some. The sample lists under 50,000 clones, approximately 95% seen once, with about 7.8% in the top ten. The sequencing input was PBMCs. Source of these receptors: a woman aged 18-30 years in good health and CMV-seropositive.

This chain links TRBV16 with TRBJ1-3; D gene uncertain. CDR1 is KGHSY, CDR2 FQNENV, per germline. Trimming cost V 2 bases and J 0 bases, with 5 bases left between them. This CDR3 has 14 amino acids. The CDR3 DNA reads as TGTGCCAGCAGCCAACGGGACTCTGGAAACACCATATATTTT. Its protein product is CASSQRDSGNTIYF.

The chain recombines TRBV6-5 with TRBJ2-5; maybe TRBD1 (6 bases). The V end was cut by 4 bases, the J end by 3 bases, with 12 bases between. Per germline, CDR1 MNHEY and CDR2 SVGAGI. This CDR3 is built from 14 residues. CDR3 amino acids: CASSSGEEEETQYF. DNA for the CDR3: TGTGCCAGCAGTTCAGGGGAAGAAGAAGAGACCCAGTACTTC.

This clone showed up just once. Written as DNA, the CDR3 is TGCGCCAGCAGCGACGGGACAGCCTACGAGCAGTACTTC. Translated: CASSDGTAYEQYF. The rearrangement uses TRBV5-1 and TRBJ2-7; 7 bases align to TRBD1. J gave up 2 bases and V 4 bases, and 3 bases lay outside the gene matches. Germline CDR1 is SGHRS and CDR2 is YFSETQ. The CDR3 spans 13 residues.

The chain recombines TRBV7-8 with TRBJ2-1; 8 bases are shared with TRBD2. Germline V gives CDR1 SGHVS, CDR2 FQNEAQ. Trimming cost V 5 bases and J 7 bases; bases outside gene matches: 13. This CDR3 is built from 16 residues. The CDR3 coding sequence is TGTGCCAGCAGCGGGGTGGCGGGGGGTCTAGGGAATGAGCAGTTCTTC. Its protein product is CASSGVAGGLGNEQFF.